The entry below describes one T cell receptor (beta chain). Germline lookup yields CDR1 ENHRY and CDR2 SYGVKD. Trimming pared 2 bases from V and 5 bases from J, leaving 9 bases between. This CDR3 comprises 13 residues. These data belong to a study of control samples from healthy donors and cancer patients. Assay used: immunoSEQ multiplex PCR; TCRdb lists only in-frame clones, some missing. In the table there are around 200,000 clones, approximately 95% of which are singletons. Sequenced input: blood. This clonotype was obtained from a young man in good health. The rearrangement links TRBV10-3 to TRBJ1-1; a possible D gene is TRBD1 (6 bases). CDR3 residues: CAISENRDTEAFF. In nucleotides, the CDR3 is TGTGCCATCAGTGAGAACAGGGATACTGAAGCTTTCTTT.